The clone carrying this TCR beta chain was seen more than once but under ten times. The data were taken from a study of metastatic and nonmetastatic thyroid tumors. The wider study: For malignant and benign thyroid patients, tumor or nodule tissue and blood were the sources whose repertoires were compared.

J gave up 4 bases and V 8 bases, and 9 bases lay outside the gene matches. CDR1 and CDR2 from the germline V gene are MNHNS and SASEGT. CDR3 size: 15 residues. Patients had received no treatment of any kind before thyroid surgery. TCRdb re-called the PCR reads via MiXCR. The sample holds fewer than 40,000 clones, 35% to 40% seen once. Sequencing used tumor tissue. The source is a female donor with papillary thyroid cancer or a benign thyroid nodule (not recorded which). Some clones in this sample may be carry-over from other donors' samples. The chain couples TRBV6-1 to TRBJ1-5; 9 bases are a match to TRBD1. CDR3 DNA: TGTGCCAGCCGACCCGGGACAGGGTTTAATCAGCCCCAGCATTTT. Translation: CASRPGTGFNQPQHF.